The present T cell receptor beta chain was sequenced within a study of graft-versus-host responses after intestinal transplantation. Study details: Grafts that recipients had were multivisceral, liver-intestinal, or isolated intestinal transplants. Anti-thymocyte globulin induction preceded 2 to 4 years of tacrolimus and steroid maintenance in all recipients. Broader study findings: Early HvG declines after transplant were associated with peak circulating GvH clone levels. Elevated graft-versus-host to host-versus-graft clonal ratios in allografts were recorded for patients with graft-donor T cell macrochimerism.

Germline CDR1 and CDR2: SGHVS and FNYEAQ. This CDR3 is 17 amino acids long. V was cut by 1 base and J by 2 bases, with 15 bases left in between. This clone was counted a few times. Its antigen is not identified. Assay: immunoSEQ multiplex PCR; the TCRdb copy retains only in-frame clones and omits some. The sample contains approximately 50,000 clones, over 85% of which appear only once. The gene calls are TRBV7-6 and TRBJ2-1, with a tentative D call TRBD2 (5 bases). Sequencing used PBMCs, obtained 26 days after transplant. This clonotype was obtained from a human patient who received an intestinal transplant, so some T cells may come from the graft donor. The CDR3 DNA follows: TGTGCCAGCAGCTTAGAGCAGGCTGAGGGAGCCTACAATGAGCAGTTCTTC. This translates into CASSLEQAEGAYNEQFF.